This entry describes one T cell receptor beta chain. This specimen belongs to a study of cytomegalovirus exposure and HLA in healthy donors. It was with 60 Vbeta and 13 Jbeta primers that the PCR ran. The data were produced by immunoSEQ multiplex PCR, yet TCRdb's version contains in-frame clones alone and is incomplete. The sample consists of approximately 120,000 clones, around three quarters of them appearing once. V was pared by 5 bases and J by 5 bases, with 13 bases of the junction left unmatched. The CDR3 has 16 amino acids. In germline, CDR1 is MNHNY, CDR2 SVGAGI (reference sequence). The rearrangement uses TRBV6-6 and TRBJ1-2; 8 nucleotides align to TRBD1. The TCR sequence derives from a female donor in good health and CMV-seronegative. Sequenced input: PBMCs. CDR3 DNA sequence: TGTGCCAGCAGTCGAACCTCCGACAGGGGCGGTTATGGCTACACCTTC. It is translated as CASSRTSDRGGYGYTF.